These T cell receptor beta chains were read from a single sample in a study of T cell responses to AZD1222 COVID-19 vaccine. The method was immunoSEQ multiplex PCR; TCRdb's version includes in-frame clones alone and lacks a portion of them. The data hold approximately 70,000 clones, with 80% observed a single time. The starting material was peripheral blood, obtained 28 days after the second AZD1222 dose. The receptors originated from an adult who received the AZD1222 COVID-19 vaccine. CDR3s include the opening cysteine and the closing phenylalanine or tryptophan. Fields, in order: J gene, D gene, clone size, V gene, CDR3 DNA, CDR3 protein. The D gene is left open where the match is weak. Size is stated for part of the rows, as once, few or many counts, or as a class when the clone is expanded.

J: TRBJ2-7
D: TRBD2
size: .
V: TRBV7-2
DNA: TGTGCCAGCAGCTTAGGGACTAGCGTTACCTACGAGCAGTACTTC
CDR3: CASSLGTSVTYEQYF

J: TRBJ1-5
D: .
size: .
V: TRBV3-1/TRBV3-2
DNA: TGTGCCAGCAGCCAGGGGCTAGGTCAGCCCCAGCATTTT
CDR3: CASSQGLGQPQHF

J: TRBJ1-5
D: .
size: once
V: TRBV14
DNA: TGTGCCAGCAGCCAAGAAGGGTCGGCTAATCAGCCCCAGCATTTT
CDR3: CASSQEGSANQPQHF

J: TRBJ2-1
D: TRBD2
size: .
V: TRBV2
DNA: TGTGCCAGCACGAAGCGGGAGCGGCGGGGTTCCTACAATGAGCAGTTCTTC
CDR3: CASTKRERRGSYNEQFF

J: TRBJ2-3
D: TRBD2
size: .
V: TRBV11-3
DNA: TGTGCCAGCAGCTACGGGACTAGCGGTGGAGGGGGCACGCAGTATTTT
CDR3: CASSYGTSGGGGTQYF

J: TRBJ1-2
D: .
size: once
V: TRBV6-6
DNA: TGTGCCAGCAGTCTCCAGGGAGGCGGGGTAATCGACCCTAATGGCTACACCTTC
CDR3: CASSLQGGGVIDPNGYTF

J: TRBJ1-6
D: .
size: .
V: TRBV6-1
DNA: TGTGCCAGCAGTGAGGGTCCTTATTCACCCCTCCACTTT
CDR3: CASSEGPYSPLHF

J: TRBJ2-2
D: .
size: .
V: TRBV5-6
DNA: TGTGCCAGCAGCTTGAGCATCGGGGAGCTGTTTTTT
CDR3: CASSLSIGELFF

J: TRBJ2-2
D: .
size: .
V: TRBV7-9
DNA: TGTGCCAGCAGCTTGGGGACTCAGGGGAACACCGGGGAGCTGTTTTTT
CDR3: CASSLGTQGNTGELFF

J: TRBJ2-2
D: TRBD2
size: .
V: TRBV9
DNA: TGTGCCAGCAGCGCACATAGCGGGAGCACCGGGGAGCTGTTTTTT
CDR3: CASSAHSGSTGELFF

J: TRBJ2-2
D: TRBD2
size: .
V: TRBV3-1/TRBV3-2
DNA: TGTGCCAGCAGCCAAGGGTCTAGCGGGGGCCCCCTCGACACCGGGGAGCTGTTTTTT
CDR3: CASSQGSSGGPLDTGELFF

J: TRBJ1-3
D: .
size: .
V: TRBV7-2
DNA: TGTGCCAGCAGCCTAACAGCACCAGGCCCTGGAAACACCATATATTTT
CDR3: CASSLTAPGPGNTIYF

J: TRBJ1-1
D: .
size: .
V: TRBV27
DNA: TGTGCCAGCAGTTTATATCCAGGAAATGAAGCTTTCTTT
CDR3: CASSLYPGNEAFF

J: TRBJ2-5
D: .
size: .
V: TRBV3-1/TRBV3-2
DNA: TGTGCCAGCAGCCACAGTCGGGGGCGGGAAGAGACCCAGTACTTC
CDR3: CASSHSRGREETQYF

J: TRBJ2-7
D: TRBD1
size: .
V: TRBV18
DNA: TGTGCCAGCTCACCTCGCGGTAATACAGGGGACGAGCAGTACTTC
CDR3: CASSPRGNTGDEQYF

J: TRBJ1-1
D: .
size: .
V: TRBV4-2
DNA: TGTGCCAGCAGCCAAGAACGGAGAACTGAAGCTTTCTTT
CDR3: CASSQERRTEAFF

J: TRBJ2-2
D: TRBD2
size: few
V: TRBV7-7
DNA: TGTGCTAGCAGCTTCGGGGTTAGCGGGAGTTCCGGGGAGCTGTTTTTT
CDR3: CASSFGVSGSSGELFF

J: TRBJ2-3
D: .
size: .
V: TRBV7-8
DNA: TGTGCCAGCAGCTTAGCCTCTCCTACCACAGATACGCAGTATTTT
CDR3: CASSLASPTTDTQYF

J: TRBJ2-5
D: TRBD2
size: .
V: TRBV5-6
DNA: TGTGCCAGCAGCTTGTCTAGCGGGGAGACCCAGTACTTC
CDR3: CASSLSSGETQYF

J: TRBJ1-2
D: .
size: .
V: TRBV28
DNA: TGTGCCAGCAGTTGGGGCAGGGAGGGTGGCTACACCTTC
CDR3: CASSWGREGGYTF

J: TRBJ2-7
D: .
size: .
V: TRBV7-8
DNA: TGTGCCAGCAGCTTAAACACTTACTCCTACGAGCAGTACTTC
CDR3: CASSLNTYSYEQYF

J: TRBJ2-1
D: .
size: .
V: TRBV20-1
DNA: TGCAGTGCTAGTAGGTCCTACAATGAGCAGTTCTTC
CDR3: CSASRSYNEQFF

J: TRBJ1-3
D: .
size: .
V: TRBV9
DNA: TGTGCCAGCAGCGTAGAGGCAGGGTCTGGAAACACCATATATTTT
CDR3: CASSVEAGSGNTIYF

J: TRBJ2-1
D: .
size: .
V: TRBV15
DNA: TGTGCCACCAGTCAGACGCAGGAGCAGTTCTTC
CDR3: CATSQTQEQFF

J: TRBJ2-1
D: TRBD2
size: .
V: TRBV14
DNA: TGTGCCAGCAGCCAGCCATGGGGGACTAGCGGGAACAATGAGCAGTTCTTC
CDR3: CASSQPWGTSGNNEQFF

J: TRBJ2-7
D: TRBD2
size: .
V: TRBV28
DNA: TGTGCCAGCAGAGCCCCCGGGACTAGCGGGATCGGGATCTACGAGCAGTACTTC
CDR3: CASRAPGTSGIGIYEQYF

J: TRBJ2-3
D: TRBD2
size: .
V: TRBV30
DNA: TGTGCCTGGGGACTAGCGGGGGGCCCGGGTCTCACAGATACGCAGTATTTT
CDR3: CAWGLAGGPGLTDTQYF

J: TRBJ2-3
D: TRBD1
size: .
V: TRBV7-7
DNA: TGTGCCAGCAGCCCCGGACAGGGTTCACCTAATACGCAGTATTTT
CDR3: CASSPGQGSPNTQYF

J: TRBJ2-4
D: .
size: .
V: TRBV3-1/TRBV3-2
DNA: TGTGCCAGCAGCAGCCGGCGCCAGCAAATTGCACACATTCAGTACTTC
CDR3: CASSSRRQQIAHIQYF

J: TRBJ2-2
D: .
size: .
V: TRBV23-1
DNA: TGCGCCAGCAGTCAGTCCTGGACCGGCCGACCCACCGGGGAGCTGTTTTTT
CDR3: CASSQSWTGRPTGELFF

J: TRBJ1-1
D: .
size: once
V: TRBV7-3
DNA: TGTGCCAGCAGCTTAAAAGGGGGCACTGAAGCTTTCTTT
CDR3: CASSLKGGTEAFF

J: TRBJ2-1
D: TRBD2
size: .
V: TRBV30
DNA: TGTGCCTGGCTGGGCGGACTAGCTAGTGTCAATGAGCAGTTCTTC
CDR3: CAWLGGLASVNEQFF

J: TRBJ2-6
D: TRBD1
size: .
V: TRBV10-2
DNA: TGCGCCAGCAGTCAACCGGGACAGGGTAACGGGGCCAACGTCCTGACTTTC
CDR3: CASSQPGQGNGANVLTF

J: TRBJ1-4
D: TRBD1
size: .
V: TRBV5-6
DNA: TGTGCCAGCAGTCTACAGGGGGCCGGTGAAAAACTGTTTTTT
CDR3: CASSLQGAGEKLFF

J: TRBJ1-1
D: TRBD1
size: .
V: TRBV19
DNA: TGTGCCAGTAGTAAAGACAGGGTTGGGAACACTGAAGCTTTCTTT
CDR3: CASSKDRVGNTEAFF

J: TRBJ1-2
D: TRBD1
size: .
V: TRBV7-9
DNA: TGTGCCAGCAGCGATGGGACAGGGGATTTCTATGGCTACACCTTC
CDR3: CASSDGTGDFYGYTF

J: TRBJ2-7
D: TRBD1
size: .
V: TRBV2
DNA: TGTGCCAGCAGTGATGGGACAGGGCGCTACGAGCAGTACTTC
CDR3: CASSDGTGRYEQYF

J: TRBJ2-7
D: .
size: once
V: TRBV7-2
DNA: TGTGCCAGCAGCTTAGAGGGCACGGACTACGAGCAGTACTTC
CDR3: CASSLEGTDYEQYF

J: TRBJ2-3
D: .
size: few
V: TRBV20-1
DNA: TGCAGTGAGAGCGCACCAGATACGCAGTATTTT
CDR3: CSESAPDTQYF

J: TRBJ1-5
D: .
size: .
V: TRBV18
DNA: TGTGCCAGCTCACCACCGGAGGGGGTCAATCAGCCCCAGCATTTT
CDR3: CASSPPEGVNQPQHF

J: TRBJ2-3
D: TRBD2
size: .
V: TRBV7-3
DNA: TGTGCCAGCAGCTTAAATTGGCGGGGGAGCACAGATACGCAGTATTTT
CDR3: CASSLNWRGSTDTQYF

J: TRBJ2-7
D: .
size: .
V: TRBV3-1/TRBV3-2
DNA: TGTGCCAGCAGCCAACATACAGGGTCCTACGAGCAGTACTTC
CDR3: CASSQHTGSYEQYF

J: TRBJ2-1
D: TRBD2
size: .
V: TRBV24-1
DNA: TGTGCCACCAGTGATTTCCGAGCGGGGGAAACCTACAATGAGCAGTTCTTC
CDR3: CATSDFRAGETYNEQFF

J: TRBJ2-7
D: TRBD1
size: .
V: TRBV7-2
DNA: TGTGCCAGCAGCCCCGGGACAGGCTCTCGTGAGCAGTACTTC
CDR3: CASSPGTGSREQYF

J: TRBJ2-5
D: TRBD2
size: once
V: TRBV5-6
DNA: TGTGCCAGCAGCACGGGACTAGCGTTGGAGACCCAGTACTTC
CDR3: CASSTGLALETQYF

J: TRBJ1-3
D: .
size: .
V: TRBV9
DNA: TGTGCCAGCAGCGTAGGTGGCGGGGGATCTGGAAACACCATATATTTT
CDR3: CASSVGGGGSGNTIYF

J: TRBJ2-7
D: .
size: .
V: TRBV10-3
DNA: TGTGCCGCTTCGACAAGGGAGGTCCACGAGCAGTACTTC
CDR3: CAASTREVHEQYF

J: TRBJ2-5
D: .
size: .
V: TRBV6-5
DNA: TGTGCCAGCAGGCTTAGACCTTGGGGTCAAGAGACCCAGTACTTC
CDR3: CASRLRPWGQETQYF